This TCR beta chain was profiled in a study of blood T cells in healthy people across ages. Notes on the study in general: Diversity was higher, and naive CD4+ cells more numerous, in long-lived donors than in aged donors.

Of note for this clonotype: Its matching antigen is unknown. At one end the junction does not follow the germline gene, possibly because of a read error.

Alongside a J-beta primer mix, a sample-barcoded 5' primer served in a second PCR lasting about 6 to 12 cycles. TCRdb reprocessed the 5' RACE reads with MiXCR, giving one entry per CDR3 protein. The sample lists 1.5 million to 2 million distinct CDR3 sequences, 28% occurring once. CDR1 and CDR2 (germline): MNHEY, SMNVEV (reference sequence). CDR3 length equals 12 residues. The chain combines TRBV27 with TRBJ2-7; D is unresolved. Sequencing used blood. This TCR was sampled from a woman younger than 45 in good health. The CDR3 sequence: CAGSGLGREQYF. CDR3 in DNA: TGTGCCGGCAGTGGTTTGGGTCGCGAGCAGTACTTC.